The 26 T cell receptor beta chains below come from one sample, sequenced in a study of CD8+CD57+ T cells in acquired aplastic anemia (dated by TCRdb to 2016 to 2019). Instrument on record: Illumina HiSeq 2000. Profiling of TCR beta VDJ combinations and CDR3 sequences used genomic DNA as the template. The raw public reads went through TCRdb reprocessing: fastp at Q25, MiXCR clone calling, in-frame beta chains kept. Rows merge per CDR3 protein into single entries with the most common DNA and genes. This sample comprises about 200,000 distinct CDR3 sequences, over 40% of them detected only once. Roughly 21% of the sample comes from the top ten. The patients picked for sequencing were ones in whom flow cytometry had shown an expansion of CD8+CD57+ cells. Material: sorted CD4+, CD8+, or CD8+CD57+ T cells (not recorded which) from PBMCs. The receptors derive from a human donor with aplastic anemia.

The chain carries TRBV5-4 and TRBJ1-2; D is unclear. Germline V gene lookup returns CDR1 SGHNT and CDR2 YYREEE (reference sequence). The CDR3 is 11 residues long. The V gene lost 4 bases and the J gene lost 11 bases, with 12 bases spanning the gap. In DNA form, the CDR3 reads TGTGCCAGCAGCAGTGAGTGGGCTTACACCTTC. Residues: CASSSEWAYTF.

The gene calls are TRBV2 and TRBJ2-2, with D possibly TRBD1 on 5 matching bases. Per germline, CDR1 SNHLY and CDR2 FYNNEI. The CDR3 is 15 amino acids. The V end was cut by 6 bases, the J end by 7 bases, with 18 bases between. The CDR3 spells CASRDHRRGIGELFF. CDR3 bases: TGTGCCAGCAGGGACCACCGTAGGGGCATCGGGGAGCTGTTTTTT.

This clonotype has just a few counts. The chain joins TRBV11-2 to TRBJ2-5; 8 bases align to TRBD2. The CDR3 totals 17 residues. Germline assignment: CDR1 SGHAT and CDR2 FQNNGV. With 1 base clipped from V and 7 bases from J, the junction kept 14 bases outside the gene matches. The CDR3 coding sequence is TGTGCCAGCAGCTTAGGGGGAAGTAGCGGGGTTTCGGGGACCCAGTACTTC. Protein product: CASSLGGSSGVSGTQYF.

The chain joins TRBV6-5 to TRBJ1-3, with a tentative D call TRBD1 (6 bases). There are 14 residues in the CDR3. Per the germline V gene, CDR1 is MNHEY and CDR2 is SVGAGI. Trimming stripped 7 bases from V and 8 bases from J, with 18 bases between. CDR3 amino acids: CASKPRGGEDTIYF. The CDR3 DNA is TGTGCCAGCAAACCCAGAGGGGGGGAGGACACCATATATTTT.

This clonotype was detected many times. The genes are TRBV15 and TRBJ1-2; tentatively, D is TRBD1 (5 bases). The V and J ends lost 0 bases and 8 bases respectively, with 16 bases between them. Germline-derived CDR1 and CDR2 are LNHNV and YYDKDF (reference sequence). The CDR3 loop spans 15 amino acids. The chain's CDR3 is CATSRDRGVEGGYTF. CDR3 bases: TGTGCCACCAGCAGAGATCGGGGGGTCGAGGGCGGCTACACCTTC.

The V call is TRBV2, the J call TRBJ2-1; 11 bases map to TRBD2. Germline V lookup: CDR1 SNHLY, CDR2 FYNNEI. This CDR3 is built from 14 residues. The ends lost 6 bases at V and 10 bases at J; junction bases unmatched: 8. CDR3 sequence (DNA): TGTGCCAGCAGGGCTAGCGGGGGGACAGGGGAGCAGTTCTTC. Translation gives CASRASGGTGEQFF.

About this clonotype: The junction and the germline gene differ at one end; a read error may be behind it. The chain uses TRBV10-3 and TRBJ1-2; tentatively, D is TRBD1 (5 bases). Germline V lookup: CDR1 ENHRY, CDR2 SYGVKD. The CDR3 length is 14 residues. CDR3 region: CAISGGLGPMGYAF. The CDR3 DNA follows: TGTGCCATCAGTGGGGGACTGGGACCCATGGGCTACGCCTTC.

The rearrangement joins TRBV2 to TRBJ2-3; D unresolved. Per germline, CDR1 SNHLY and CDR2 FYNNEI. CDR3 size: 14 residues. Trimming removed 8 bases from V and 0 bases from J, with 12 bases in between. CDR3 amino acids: CASGGRTSTDTQYF. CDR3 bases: TGTGCCAGCGGTGGGCGGACCAGCACAGATACGCAGTATTTT.

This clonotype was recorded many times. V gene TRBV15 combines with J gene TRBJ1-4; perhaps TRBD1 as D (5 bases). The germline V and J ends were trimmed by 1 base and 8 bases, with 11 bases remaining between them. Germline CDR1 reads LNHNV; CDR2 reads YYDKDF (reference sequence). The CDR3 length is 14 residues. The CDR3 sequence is CATSRAGTPEKLFF. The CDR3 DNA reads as TGTGCCACCAGCAGAGCCGGGACGCCCGAAAAACTGTTTTTT.

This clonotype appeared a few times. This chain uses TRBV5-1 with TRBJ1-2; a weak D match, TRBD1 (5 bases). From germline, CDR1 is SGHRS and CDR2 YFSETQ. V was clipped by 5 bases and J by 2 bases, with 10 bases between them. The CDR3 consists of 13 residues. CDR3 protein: CASRIQENYGYTF. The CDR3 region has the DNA TGCGCCAGCAGAATACAGGAGAACTATGGCTACACCTTC.

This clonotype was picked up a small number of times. Here the CDR3 DNA reads TGCGCCAGCAGCCAGTACGGGACAGCGAGTCTACGAGCAGTACTTCAGGCCGGGGAGCTGTTTTTT. It specifies CASSQYGTASLRAVLQAGELFF. The chain has TRBV5-1 and TRBJ2-2; 7 nucleotides align to TRBD1. This CDR3 is 22 amino acids long. Germline lookup yields CDR1 SGHRS and CDR2 YFSETQ. Germline trimming cut 4 bases from V and 6 bases from J; bases unmatched to any gene: 30.

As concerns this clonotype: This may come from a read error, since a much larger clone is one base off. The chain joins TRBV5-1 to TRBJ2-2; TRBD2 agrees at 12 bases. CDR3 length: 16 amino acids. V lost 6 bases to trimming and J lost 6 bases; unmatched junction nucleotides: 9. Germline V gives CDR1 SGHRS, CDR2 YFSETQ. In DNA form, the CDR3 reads TGCGCCAGCACCGCCTTCCTAGCGGGGGGGGCCGGGGAGCTGTTTTTT. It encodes CASTAFLAGGAGELFF.

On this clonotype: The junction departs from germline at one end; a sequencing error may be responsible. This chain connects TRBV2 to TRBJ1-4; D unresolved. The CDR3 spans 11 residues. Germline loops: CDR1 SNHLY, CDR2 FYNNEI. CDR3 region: CASSERRVLFF. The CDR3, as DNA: TGTGCCAGCAGTGAACGACGGGTATTGTTTTTC.

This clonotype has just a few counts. This CDR3 is CASTTGTGSYEQYF. The CDR3 nucleotides are TGTGCCAGCACTACCGGGACGGGATCCTACGAGCAGTACTTC. The chain uses TRBV6-6 and TRBJ2-7; D is tentatively TRBD1 or TRBD2 (5 bases each). Trimming pared 7 bases from V and 1 base from J, leaving 14 bases between. Germline-derived CDR1 and CDR2 are MNHNY and SVGAGI (reference sequence). The CDR3 covers 14 residues.

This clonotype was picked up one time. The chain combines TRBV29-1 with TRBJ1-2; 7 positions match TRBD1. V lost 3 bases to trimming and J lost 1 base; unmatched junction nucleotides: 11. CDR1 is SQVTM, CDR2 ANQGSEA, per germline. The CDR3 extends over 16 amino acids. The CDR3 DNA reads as TGCAGCGTTGATGGGTGGGAGGGGGCGAATAACTATGGCTACACCTTC. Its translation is CSVDGWEGANNYGYTF. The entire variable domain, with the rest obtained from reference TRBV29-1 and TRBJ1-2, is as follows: SAVISQKPSRDICQRGTSLTIQCQVDSQVTMMFWYRQQPGQSLTLIATANQGSEATYESGFVIDKFPISRPNLTFSTLTVSNMSPEDSSIYLCSVDGWEGANNYGYTFGSGTRLTVV.

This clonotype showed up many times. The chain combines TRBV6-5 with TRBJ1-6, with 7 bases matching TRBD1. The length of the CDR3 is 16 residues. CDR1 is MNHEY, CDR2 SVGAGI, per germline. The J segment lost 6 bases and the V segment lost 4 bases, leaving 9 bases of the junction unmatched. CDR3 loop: CASSFSAGTANSPLHF. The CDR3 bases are TGTGCCAGCAGTTTCAGCGCCGGGACAGCTAATTCACCCCTCCACTTT.

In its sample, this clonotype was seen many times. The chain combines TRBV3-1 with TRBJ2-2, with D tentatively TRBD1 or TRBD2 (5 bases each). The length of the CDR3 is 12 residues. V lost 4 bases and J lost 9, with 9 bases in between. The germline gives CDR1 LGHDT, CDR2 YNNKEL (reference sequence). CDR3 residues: CASSRDRRELFF. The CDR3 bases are TGTGCCAGCAGCCGGGACCGCCGGGAGCTGTTTTTT.

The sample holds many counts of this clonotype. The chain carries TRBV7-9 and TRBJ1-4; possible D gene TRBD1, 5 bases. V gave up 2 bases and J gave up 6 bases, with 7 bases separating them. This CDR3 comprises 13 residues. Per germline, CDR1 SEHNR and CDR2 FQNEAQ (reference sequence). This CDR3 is CASSLRGDEKLFF. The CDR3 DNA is TGTGCCAGCAGCTTACGGGGGGATGAAAAACTGTTTTTT.

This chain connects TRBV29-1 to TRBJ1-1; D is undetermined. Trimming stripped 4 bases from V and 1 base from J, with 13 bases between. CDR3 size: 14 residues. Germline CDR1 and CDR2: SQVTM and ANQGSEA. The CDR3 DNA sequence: TGCAGCGTTGTGGTGTCAGGCCAGAACACTGAAGCTTTCTTT. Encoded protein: CSVVVSGQNTEAFF.

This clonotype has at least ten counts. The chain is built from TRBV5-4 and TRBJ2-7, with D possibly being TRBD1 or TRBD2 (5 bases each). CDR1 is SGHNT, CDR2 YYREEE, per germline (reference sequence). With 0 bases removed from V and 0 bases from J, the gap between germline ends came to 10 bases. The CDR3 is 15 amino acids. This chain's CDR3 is CASSLGGTDSYEQYF. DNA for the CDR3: TGTGCCAGCAGCTTGGGAGGGACGGACTCCTACGAGCAGTACTTC.

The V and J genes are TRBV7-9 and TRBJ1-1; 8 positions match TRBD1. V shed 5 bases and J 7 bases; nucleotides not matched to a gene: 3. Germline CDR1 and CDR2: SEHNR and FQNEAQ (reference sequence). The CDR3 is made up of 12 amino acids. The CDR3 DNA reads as TGTGCCAGCAGCCGACAGGGGTTTGAAGCTTTCTTT. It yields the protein CASSRQGFEAFF.

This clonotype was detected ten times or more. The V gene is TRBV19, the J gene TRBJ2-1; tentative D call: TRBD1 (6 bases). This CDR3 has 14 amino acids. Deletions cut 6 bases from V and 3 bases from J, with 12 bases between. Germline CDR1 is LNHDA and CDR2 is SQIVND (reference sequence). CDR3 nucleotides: TGTGCCAGTAGATCAGGACAGAACTACAATGAGCAGTTCTTC. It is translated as CASRSGQNYNEQFF. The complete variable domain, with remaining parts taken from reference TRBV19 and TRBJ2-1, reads DGGITQSPKYLFRKEGQNVTLSCEQNLNHDAMYWYRQDPGQGLRLIYYSQIVNDFQKGDIAEGYSVSREKKESFPLTVTSAQKNPTAFYLCASRSGQNYNEQFFGPGTRLTVL.

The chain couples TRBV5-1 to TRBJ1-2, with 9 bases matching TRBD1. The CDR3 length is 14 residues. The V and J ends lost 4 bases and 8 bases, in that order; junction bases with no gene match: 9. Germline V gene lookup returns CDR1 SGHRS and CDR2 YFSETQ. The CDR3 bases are TGCGCCAGCAGCGCGGGACAGGGCTTTCTAGGCTACACCTTC. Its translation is CASSAGQGFLGYTF.

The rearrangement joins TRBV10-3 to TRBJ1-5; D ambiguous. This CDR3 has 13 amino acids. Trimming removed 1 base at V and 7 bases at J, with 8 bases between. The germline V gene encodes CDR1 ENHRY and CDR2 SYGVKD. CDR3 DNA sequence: TGTGCCATCAGTGAGTACGGACTACAGCCCCAGCATTTT. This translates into CAISEYGLQPQHF.

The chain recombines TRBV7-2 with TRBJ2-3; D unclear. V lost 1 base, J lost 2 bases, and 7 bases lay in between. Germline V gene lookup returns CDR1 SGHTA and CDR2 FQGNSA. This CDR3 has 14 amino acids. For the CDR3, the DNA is TGTGCCAGCAGCTTAGGGACGGACACAGATACGCAGTATTTT. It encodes CASSLGTDTDTQYF. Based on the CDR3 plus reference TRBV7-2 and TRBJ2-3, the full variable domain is GAGVSQSPSNKVTEKGKDVELRCDPISGHTALYWYRQSLGQGLEFLIYFQGNSAPDKSGLPSDRFSAERTGGSVSTLTIQRTQQEDSAVYLCASSLGTDTDTQYFGPGTRLTVL.

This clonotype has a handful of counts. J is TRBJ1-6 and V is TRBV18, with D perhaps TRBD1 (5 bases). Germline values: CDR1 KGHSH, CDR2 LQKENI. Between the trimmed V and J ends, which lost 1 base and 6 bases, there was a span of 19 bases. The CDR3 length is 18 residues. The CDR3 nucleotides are TGTGCCAGCTCACCACGTAGGCAGGGTAAGGGTGGTAATTCACCCCTCCACTTT. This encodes CASSPRRQGKGGNSPLHF.